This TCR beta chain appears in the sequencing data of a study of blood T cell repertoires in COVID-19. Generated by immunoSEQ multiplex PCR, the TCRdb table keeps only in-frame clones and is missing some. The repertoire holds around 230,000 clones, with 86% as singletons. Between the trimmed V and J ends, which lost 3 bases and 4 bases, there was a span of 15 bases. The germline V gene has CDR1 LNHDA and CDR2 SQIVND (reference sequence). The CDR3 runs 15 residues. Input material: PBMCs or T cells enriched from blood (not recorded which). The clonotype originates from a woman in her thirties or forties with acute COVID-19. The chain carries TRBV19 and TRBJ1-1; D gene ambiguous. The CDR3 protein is CASSIPTGSGTEAFF. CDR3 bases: TGTGCCAGTAGTATTCCCACGGGGTCGGGCACTGAAGCTTTCTTT. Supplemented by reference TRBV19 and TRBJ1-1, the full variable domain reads DGGITQSPKYLFRKEGQNVTLSCEQNLNHDAMYWYRQDPGQGLRLIYYSQIVNDFQKGDIAEGYSVSREKKESFPLTVTSAQKNPTAFYLCASSIPTGSGTEAFFGQGTRLTVV.